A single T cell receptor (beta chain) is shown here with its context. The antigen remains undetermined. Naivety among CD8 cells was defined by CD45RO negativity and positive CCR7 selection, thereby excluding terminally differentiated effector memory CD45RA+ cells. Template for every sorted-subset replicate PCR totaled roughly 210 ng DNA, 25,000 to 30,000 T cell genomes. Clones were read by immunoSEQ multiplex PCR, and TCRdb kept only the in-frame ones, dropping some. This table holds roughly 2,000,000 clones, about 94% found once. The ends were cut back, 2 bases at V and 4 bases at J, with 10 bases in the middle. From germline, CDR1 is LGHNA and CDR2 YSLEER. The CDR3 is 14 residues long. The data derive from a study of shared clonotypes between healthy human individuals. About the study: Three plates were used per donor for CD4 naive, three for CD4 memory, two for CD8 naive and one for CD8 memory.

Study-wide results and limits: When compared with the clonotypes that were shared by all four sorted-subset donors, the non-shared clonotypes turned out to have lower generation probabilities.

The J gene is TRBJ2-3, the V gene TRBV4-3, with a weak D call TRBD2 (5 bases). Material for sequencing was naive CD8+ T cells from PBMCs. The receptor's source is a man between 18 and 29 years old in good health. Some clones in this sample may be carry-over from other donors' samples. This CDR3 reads CASSQSRRSDTQYF. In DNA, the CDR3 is TGCGCCAGCAGCCAATCAAGGAGGTCAGATACGCAGTATTTT.